This entry lists 26 T cell receptor beta chains sequenced from one sample in a study of tumor-infiltrating lymphocytes in primary liver carcinoma. Using a constant-region primer together with ProtoScript II reverse transcriptase, TCR beta cDNA was made from around 500 ng of total RNA. ARM-PCR was slightly modified, and three nested multiplex PCR rounds with it gave rise to the TCR beta libraries. The study ran its first two PCR rounds for around 10 cycles each, using TRBV1-TRBV30 forward primers and a C-beta reverse primer. MiXCR, run by TCRdb on the multiplex PCR reads, gives a single entry per CDR3 protein. Here the sample spans 300,000 to 400,000 distinct CDR3 sequences, 65% being singletons. The researchers obtained blood RNA from unsorted whole blood and also extracted germline DNA. What was sequenced was peripheral blood. The receptors stem from a man aged 35-49 years with primary liver carcinoma and hepatitis B virus infection.

For this clonotype: A junction end diverges from the germline sequence, so it may reflect a read error. The V and J genes are TRBV11-1 and TRBJ1-3, with D uncertain. Germline loops: CDR1 SGHAT, CDR2 FQDESV (reference sequence). CDR3 size: 15 residues. The CDR3 protein is CASSLDRSSGNTIHF. Written as DNA, the CDR3 is TGTGCCAGCAGCCTGGACCGCAGCTCTGGAAACACCATACATTTT.

This clonotype has only a few counts. This chain links TRBV4-1 with TRBJ1-5; D ambiguous. V dropped 6 bases and J dropped 6 bases, with 9 bases sitting between them. The CDR3 totals 12 residues. Germline values: CDR1 MGHRA, CDR2 YSYEKL. The CDR3 nucleotides read TGCGCCAGCAGTAGGGCTGGTCAGCCCCAGCATTTT. Protein sequence: CASSRAGQPQHF.

As to this clonotype: A much larger clone differs by one base, so this may be a read error. The CDR3 protein is CASSYVGGLNQHQHF. The CDR3 DNA reads as TGTGCCAGCAGTTACGTCGGGGGCCTTAATCAGCACCAGCATTTT. The chain combines TRBV6-6 with TRBJ1-5, with D possibly being TRBD1 (6 bases). CDR3 length equals 15 residues. Germline assignment: CDR1 MNHNY and CDR2 SVGAGI (reference sequence).

This clonotype was detected many times. The rearrangement uses TRBV4-3 and TRBJ2-1; D possibly corresponds to TRBD2 (5 bases). Germline CDR1 reads LGHNA; CDR2 reads YSLEER. V lost 6 bases and J 9 bases, leaving 21 bases between the germline ends. This CDR3 has 15 amino acids. For the CDR3, the DNA is TGCGCCAGCAGTTCGACTAAGGCCCCTCGAAGTGAGCAGTTCTTC. This gives the protein CASSSTKAPRSEQFF.

This clonotype was found many times. The chain joins TRBV6-1 to TRBJ2-5; no firm D call. Trimming took off 5 bases at V and 9 bases at J, with 10 bases between the two ends. CDR1 is MNHNS and CDR2 is SASEGT in the germline V gene. The length of the CDR3 is 11 residues. The CDR3 here is CASSTLWAQYF. The CDR3 bases are TGTGCCAGCAGTACCTTATGGGCCCAGTACTTC.

The table lists this clonotype with a few counts. The CDR3 does not end in the conserved phenylalanine or tryptophan, so this is likely a read error. The chain couples TRBV10-2 to TRBJ1-5; D is possibly TRBD1 (5 bases). Trimming shortened V by 3 bases and J by 2 bases, and 11 bases separated the two germline ends. Germline-derived CDR1 and CDR2 are WSHSY and SAAADI. The CDR3 length is 15 residues. The CDR3: CASSDAPGGNQPQHS. CDR3 DNA sequence: TGCGCCAGCAGTGACGCTCCGGGGGGCAATCAGCCCCAGCATTCT.

This clonotype appeared many times. The CDR3 DNA is TGTGCCAGCAGAGACGGAAACGGACAGCCGTACAATGAGCAGTTCTTC. It specifies CASRDGNGQPYNEQFF. The chain employs TRBV6-1 and TRBJ2-1; TRBD1 might be the D (6 bases). The CDR3 is made up of 16 amino acids. Germline V gene sequence: CDR1 MNHNS, CDR2 SASEGT. The ends were cut back, 6 bases at V and 4 bases at J, with 19 bases in the middle.

Concerning this clonotype: The junction shows a germline mismatch at one end, possibly a read error. CDR3 nucleotides: TGTGTCAGCAGCTTAGGCACTCAATCCTATGAGCAGTACTTC. As protein: CVSSLGTQSYEQYF. The gene calls are TRBV11-2 and TRBJ2-7, with no clear D. Germline V CDR1 and CDR2: SGHAT, FQNNGV. This CDR3 has 14 amino acids.

On this clonotype: A much larger clone sits a single nucleotide away, making a read error possible. Since the CDR3 does not end with the conserved phenylalanine or tryptophan, this likely comes from a read error. The V and J genes are TRBV10-3 and TRBJ2-7, with D tentatively TRBD1 or TRBD2 (5 bases each). The V gene lost 0 bases and the J gene lost 6 bases, with 18 bases spanning the gap. The CDR3 has 16 residues. Germline CDR1 reads ENHRY; CDR2 reads SYGVKD. CDR3 in amino acids: CAISESSSQGGREQYS. The CDR3 bases are TGTGCCATCAGTGAGTCGAGTAGCCAGGGCGGGCGCGAGCAGTACTCC.

In this sample, this clonotype turned up once. The rearrangement uses TRBV11-2 and TRBJ2-3; D may be TRBD2 (5 bases). With 5 bases removed from V and 7 bases from J, the gap between germline ends came to 19 bases. Germline V gene sequence: CDR1 SGHAT, CDR2 FQNNGV. This CDR3 is 15 amino acids long. The CDR3 protein is CASSPRPTGTYTQYF. The CDR3 DNA is TGTGCCAGCAGCCCCCGCCCAACGGGAACGTATACGCAGTATTTT.

Of note for this clonotype: The conserved phenylalanine or tryptophan is not found at the CDR3 terminus, so this likely reflects a read error. As DNA, the CDR3 is TGTGCCAGCAGCTTAGCCGGAAATTACGAGCAGTACTTA. Protein: CASSLAGNYEQYL. The chain uses TRBV11-3 and TRBJ2-7; unclear D gene. The germline V and J ends were trimmed by 1 base and 4 bases, with 8 bases remaining between them. Germline loops: CDR1 SGHNT, CDR2 YENEEA. The CDR3 is made up of 13 amino acids.

Concerning this clonotype itself: Without the conserved terminal phenylalanine or tryptophan, this CDR3 likely stems from a read error. V is TRBV11-3 and J is TRBJ2-5; 8 nucleotides align to TRBD1. The CDR3 totals 13 residues. With V trimmed by 8 bases and J by 4 bases, 6 bases remained unmatched. Germline-derived CDR1 and CDR2 are SGHNT and YENEEA. CDR3 in amino acids: CASGTTGGETQYL. CDR3 nucleotides: TGTGCCAGCGGCACTACAGGGGGAGAGACCCAGTACCTC.

Details on this clonotype: This may stem from a read error, because a much larger clone lies one nucleotide away. Lacking the conserved final phenylalanine or tryptophan, this CDR3 likely reflects a read error. CDR3 coding DNA: TGTGCCAGCAGCACACGACAAAACATTCAGTACCTC. This encodes CASSTRQNIQYL. J is TRBJ2-4 and V is TRBV6-5; unclear D gene. The CDR3 consists of 12 residues. V was shortened by 6 bases and J by 5 bases, with 8 bases between the two germline ends. The germline gives CDR1 MNHEY, CDR2 SVGAGI.

Notes on this clonotype: This clone may be a read error of a much larger clone one base away. The chain joins TRBV4-2 to TRBJ2-3; 8 bases are shared with TRBD2. Germline V gene sequence: CDR1 LGHNA, CDR2 YNFKEQ. This CDR3 comprises 17 residues. Trimming removed 0 bases from V and 5 bases from J; junction bases left unmatched: 10. The CDR3 spells CASSQEQTGGAIDTQYF. In DNA, the CDR3 is TGTGCCAGCAGCCAAGAACAAACGGGAGGGGCCATAGATACGCAGTATTTT.

A word on this clonotype: One base away lies a much larger clone, so this may be a sequencing read error. This rearrangement joins TRBV4-1 to TRBJ2-5, with TRBD2 matching 12 bases. The CDR3 has 19 amino acids. Germline V CDR1 and CDR2: MGHRA, YSYEKL. Trimming cost V 4 bases and J 2 bases; bases outside gene matches: 14. In nucleotides, the CDR3 is TGCGCCAGCAGCCGAGACAGGGCTCGACTAGCGGGAGAGCAAGAGACCCAGTACTTC. Translated: CASSRDRARLAGEQETQYF.

Only one count was recorded for this clonotype. The CDR3 loop is CASSRAASGYNEQFF. As DNA, the CDR3 is TGTGCCAGCTCACGTGCGGCTAGCGGATACAATGAGCAGTTCTTC. The gene calls are TRBV18 and TRBJ2-1; 7 nucleotides line up with TRBD2. V lost 4 bases, J lost 4 bases, and 7 bases stayed unmatched. Per the germline V gene, CDR1 is KGHSH and CDR2 is LQKENI. This CDR3 region has 15 residues.

This clonotype was counted once. Compared with germline, one end of the junction differs, possibly owing to a read error. The chain employs TRBV11-2 and TRBJ2-5, with a possible D match to TRBD1 (6 bases). The germline V gene encodes CDR1 SGHAT and CDR2 FQNNGV. This CDR3 spans 15 amino acids. The DNA of the CDR3 is TGTGTCAGCAGCCTCTCCCAGGGGTTTTCGGAGACCAAGTACTTC. Amino acid sequence: CVSSLSQGFSETKYF. Complete variable domain (other parts from reference TRBV11-2 and TRBJ2-5): EAGVAQSPRYKIIEKRQSVAFWCNPISGHATLYWYQQILGQGPKLLIQFQNNGVVDDSQLPKDRFSAERLKGVDSTLKIQPAKLEDSAVYLCVSSLSQGFSETKYFGPGTRLLVL.

As for this clonotype: This may be a read error: a much more frequent sequence differs by one nucleotide. V and J are TRBV13 and TRBJ2-2, with TRBD1 identical over 10 bases. This CDR3 has 15 amino acids. After removal of 6 bases from V and 12 bases from J, the junction contained 13 bases not matched to a gene. CDR1 PRHDT and CDR2 FYEKMQ come from the germline V gene (reference sequence). CDR3 sequence reads: CASSYPGTGASKLFF. DNA of the CDR3: TGTGCCAGCAGTTATCCCGGGACAGGGGCCTCGAAGCTGTTTTTT.

This clonotype was counted a single time. The gene calls are TRBV6-5 and TRBJ2-7; 8 bases are a match to TRBD2. The CDR3 has 15 amino acids. Germline trimming cut 8 bases from V and 6 bases from J; bases unmatched to any gene: 15. Germline V CDR1 and CDR2: MNHEY, SVGAGI. The CDR3 DNA sequence: TGTGCCAGCGGTTGTGGGAGGAGCGGGAGCAGCGAGCAGTACTTC. Translating gives CASGCGRSGSSEQYF.

The chain links TRBV28 to TRBJ2-1; D gene uncertain. CDR1 MDHEN and CDR2 SYDVKM come from the germline V gene. The CDR3 has 9 amino acids. Trimming cost V 6 bases and J 12 bases, with 6 bases left between them. CDR3 region: CASSKWQFF. CDR3 in DNA: TGTGCCAGCAGCAAGTGGCAGTTCTTC.

About this clonotype itself: Since a much larger clone is just one base distant, this may be a read error. The chain couples TRBV10-3 to TRBJ2-5; D not certain. CDR3 length equals 11 residues. CDR1 and CDR2 (germline): ENHRY, SYGVKD. The CDR3 DNA sequence: TGTGTCATCAGCGCACAAGAGACCCAGTACTTC. It encodes CVISAQETQYF.

Comment on this clonotype: Mismatch with germline at one junction end may stem from a read error. The chain uses TRBV28 and TRBJ2-1; 9 bases line up with TRBD1. Germline CDR1 MDHEN, CDR2 SYDVKM. The CDR3 contains 14 residues. The chain's CDR3 is CDSCPNRGLNEQFF. The CDR3 DNA reads TGTGACAGCTGTCCGAACAGGGGGCTCAATGAGCAGTTCTTC.

About this clonotype: A junction boundary mismatches the germline segment, possibly from a read error. The chain links TRBV11-3 to TRBJ2-7; TRBD2 is a possible D gene (6 bases). The CDR3 runs 15 residues. The germline V gene has CDR1 SGHNT and CDR2 YENEEA. The CDR3 here is CACSSAGTRSYEQYF. CDR3 nucleotides: TGTGCCTGCAGCTCGGCCGGGACTCGTTCCTACGAGCAGTACTTC.

Comment on this clonotype: A much larger clone lies one base from this, so it may be a read error. The rearrangement links TRBV6-5 to TRBJ2-7; 9 bases fit TRBD2. This CDR3 has 17 residues. Germline V gives CDR1 MNHEY, CDR2 SVGAGI. DNA of the CDR3: TGTGCCAACAGTTACAGCCCGCTAGCGGGGAGCTCCTACGAGCAGTACTTC. Residues: CANSYSPLAGSSYEQYF.

The table lists this clonotype with a few counts. V and J are TRBV5-8 and TRBJ1-1; no clear D gene. Germline V gene data show CDR1 as SGHTS and CDR2 as YDEGEE. The CDR3 extends over 15 amino acids. Trimming shortened V by 4 bases and J by 1 base, and 14 bases separated the two germline ends. The CDR3 DNA reads as TGTGCCAGCAGCCCAAACCGAAACCCGAACACTGAAGCTTTCTTT. The encoded protein is CASSPNRNPNTEAFF.

The chain has TRBV10-3 and TRBJ1-1; the D is unclear. Germline CDR1 is ENHRY and CDR2 is SYGVKD. The CDR3 runs 13 residues. V was clipped by 11 bases and J by 0 bases, with 13 bases between them. The CDR3 DNA follows: TGTGCCTCAAAGCCTGACATGAACACTGAAGCTTTCTTT. Encoded protein: CASKPDMNTEAFF.